The next 4 T cell receptor beta chains were all read from a single sample in a study of response to subunit inactivated influenza vaccine. TCRdb used MiXCR to reprocess the RT-PCR reads, holding one entry per CDR3 protein. This sample has about 700,000 distinct CDR3 sequences, with more than 15% found just once. Sequenced here: PBMCs from blood, sampled approximately 12 days after vaccination. Every receptor here comes from a man aged 45-60 years who received an inactivated influenza vaccine.

This clonotype was picked up many times. J is TRBJ2-7 and V is TRBV12-3 or TRBV12-4, with TRBD2 as a possible D gene (5 bases). V lost 3 bases to trimming and J lost 6 bases, with 15 bases between them. The CDR3 totals 14 residues. CDR3: CASSFRRRVGEQYF. CDR3 DNA: TGTGCCAGCAGTTTTAGGAGGCGGGTTGGCGAGCAGTACTTC.

The chain recombines TRBV23-1 with TRBJ2-5, with a possible D match to TRBD1 (5 bases). TRBV23-1 is identified as an open reading frame with a role that is uncertain. Deletions cut 2 bases from V and 5 bases from J, with 15 bases between. The CDR3 has 15 amino acids. Written as DNA, the CDR3 is TGCGCCAGCAGTCAAGATGACAGCGCCGTCGAGACCCAGTACTTC. Translating gives CASSQDDSAVETQYF.

This clonotype was observed at least ten times. A read error may account for a junction end that differs from germline. V is TRBV7-7 and J is TRBJ2-3; 13 bases align to TRBD2. This CDR3 has 17 amino acids. Germline CDR1 and CDR2: SSHAT and FNYEAQ (reference sequence). This CDR3 is CASSPLAGGPVTDTQYF. CDR3 coding DNA: TGTGCTAGCAGTCCACTAGCGGGGGGGCCGGTCACAGATACGCAGTATTTT.

CDR3 protein: CSAPRQGAQETQYF. The CDR3 nucleotides are TGCAGTGCTCCCCGACAGGGGGCTCAAGAGACCCAGTACTTC. J is TRBJ2-5 and V is TRBV20-1; 10 nucleotides agree with TRBD1. V gave up 5 bases and J gave up 2 bases; unmatched junction bases: 5. CDR1 is DFQATT and CDR2 is SNEGSKA in the germline V gene (reference sequence). This CDR3 spans 14 amino acids.